The present T cell receptor (beta chain) was sequenced within a study of Ad26.COV2.S vaccination and SARS-CoV-2 variants. Libraries were prepared by immunoSEQ multiplex PCR; TCRdb keeps only in-frame clonotypes and omits some of them. The data show about 350,000 clones, less than 90% seen once. Germline values: CDR1 LNHDA, CDR2 SQIVND (reference sequence). V was cut by 3 bases and J by 5 bases, with 8 bases left in between. The CDR3 loop spans 13 amino acids. The treatment is: some 19 received Ad26.COV2.S at low or high dose, single or two shots; about 5 received placebo; per-sample allocation not given. Sampling took place 63 days after the first vaccine or placebo injection.

The genes are TRBV19 and TRBJ1-5; D is unclear. The sequence was collected from a person between 18 and 65 years old who received the Ad26.COV2.S COVID-19 vaccine or a placebo. Material: peripheral blood, obtained in a trial of Ad26.COV2.S vaccine versus placebo. The CDR3 bases are TGTGCCAGTAGTATGAACGGGGATCAGCCCCAGCATTTT. This codes for CASSMNGDQPQHF.